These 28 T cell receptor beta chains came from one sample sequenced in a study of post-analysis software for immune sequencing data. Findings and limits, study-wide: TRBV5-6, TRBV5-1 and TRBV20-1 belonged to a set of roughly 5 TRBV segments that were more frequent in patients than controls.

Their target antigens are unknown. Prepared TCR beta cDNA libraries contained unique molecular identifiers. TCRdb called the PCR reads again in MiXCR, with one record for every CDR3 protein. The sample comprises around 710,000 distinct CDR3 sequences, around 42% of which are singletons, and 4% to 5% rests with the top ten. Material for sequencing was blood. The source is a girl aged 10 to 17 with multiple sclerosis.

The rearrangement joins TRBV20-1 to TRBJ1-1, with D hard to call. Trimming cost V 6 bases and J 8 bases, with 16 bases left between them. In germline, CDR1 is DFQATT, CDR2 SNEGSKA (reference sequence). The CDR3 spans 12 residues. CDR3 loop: CSAPDQTLEAFF. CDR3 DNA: TGCAGTGCCCCGGACCAAACCTTAGAAGCTTTCTTT.

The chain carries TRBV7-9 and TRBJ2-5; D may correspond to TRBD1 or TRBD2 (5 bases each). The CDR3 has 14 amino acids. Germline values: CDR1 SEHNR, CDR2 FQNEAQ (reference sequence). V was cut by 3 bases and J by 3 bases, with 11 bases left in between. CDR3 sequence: CASSFRDGEETQYF. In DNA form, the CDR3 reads TGTGCCAGCAGCTTCCGGGACGGCGAAGAGACCCAGTACTTC.

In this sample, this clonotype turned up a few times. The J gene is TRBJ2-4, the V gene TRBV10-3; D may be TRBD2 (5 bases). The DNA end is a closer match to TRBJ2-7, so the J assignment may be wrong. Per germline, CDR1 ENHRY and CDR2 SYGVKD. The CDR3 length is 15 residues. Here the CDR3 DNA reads TGTGCCATCAGTGAGTCTACTAGTCGGTTTTACGAGCAGTACTTC. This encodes CAISESTSRFYEQYF.

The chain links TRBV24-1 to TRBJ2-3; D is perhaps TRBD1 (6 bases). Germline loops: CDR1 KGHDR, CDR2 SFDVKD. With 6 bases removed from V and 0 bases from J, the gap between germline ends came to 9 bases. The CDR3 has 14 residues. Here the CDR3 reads CATSLGGSTDTQYF. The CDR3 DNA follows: TGTGCCACCAGTTTAGGGGGAAGCACAGATACGCAGTATTTT.

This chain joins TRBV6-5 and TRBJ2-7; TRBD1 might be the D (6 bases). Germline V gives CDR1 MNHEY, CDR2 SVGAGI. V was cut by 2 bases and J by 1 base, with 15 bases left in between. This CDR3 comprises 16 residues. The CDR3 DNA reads TGTGCCAGCAGTTACAGTACAGGGATGGCATCCTACGAGCAGTACTTC. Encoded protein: CASSYSTGMASYEQYF.

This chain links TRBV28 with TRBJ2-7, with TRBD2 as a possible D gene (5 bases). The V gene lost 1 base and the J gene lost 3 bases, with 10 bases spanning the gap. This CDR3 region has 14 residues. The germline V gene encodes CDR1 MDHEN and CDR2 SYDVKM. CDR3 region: CASSLLGDFYEQYF. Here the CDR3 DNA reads TGTGCCAGCAGTTTATTGGGAGACTTCTACGAGCAGTACTTC. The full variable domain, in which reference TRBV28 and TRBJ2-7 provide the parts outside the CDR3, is DVKVTQSSRYLVKRTGEKVFLECVQDMDHENMFWYRQDPGLGLRLIYFSYDVKMKEKGDIPEGYSVSREKKERFSLILESASTNQTSMYLCASSLLGDFYEQYFGPGTRLTVT.

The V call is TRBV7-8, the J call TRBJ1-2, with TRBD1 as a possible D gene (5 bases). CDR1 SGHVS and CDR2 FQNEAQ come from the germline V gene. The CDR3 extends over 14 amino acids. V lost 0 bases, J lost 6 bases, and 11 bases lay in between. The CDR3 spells CASSLAGTVDGYTF. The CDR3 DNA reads TGTGCCAGCAGCTTAGCAGGGACGGTCGATGGCTACACCTTC.

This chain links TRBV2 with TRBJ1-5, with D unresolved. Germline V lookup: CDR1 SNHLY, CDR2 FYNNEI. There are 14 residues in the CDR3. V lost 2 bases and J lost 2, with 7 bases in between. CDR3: CASSEHGGNQPQHF. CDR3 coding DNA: TGTGCCAGCAGTGAACATGGGGGCAATCAGCCCCAGCATTTT.

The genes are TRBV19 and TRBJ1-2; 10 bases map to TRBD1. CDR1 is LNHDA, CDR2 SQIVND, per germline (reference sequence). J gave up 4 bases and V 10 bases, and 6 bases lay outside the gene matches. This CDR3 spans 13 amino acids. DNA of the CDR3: TGTGCCATTCCGACAGGGGGCGTCTATGGCTACACCTTC. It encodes CAIPTGGVYGYTF.

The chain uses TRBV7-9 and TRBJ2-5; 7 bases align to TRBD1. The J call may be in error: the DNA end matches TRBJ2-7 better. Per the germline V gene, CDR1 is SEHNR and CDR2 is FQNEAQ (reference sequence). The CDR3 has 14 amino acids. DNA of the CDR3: TGTGCCAGCAGCTTAGGGCAGGGGGTTAGCGAGCAGTACTTC. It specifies CASSLGQGVSEQYF.

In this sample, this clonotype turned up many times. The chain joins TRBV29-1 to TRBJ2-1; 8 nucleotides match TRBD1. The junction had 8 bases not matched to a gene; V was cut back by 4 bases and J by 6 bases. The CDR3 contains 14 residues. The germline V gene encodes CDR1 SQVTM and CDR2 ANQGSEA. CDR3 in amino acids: CSVGLNTGGNEQFF. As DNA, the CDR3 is TGCAGCGTTGGCCTTAATACAGGGGGCAATGAGCAGTTCTTC.

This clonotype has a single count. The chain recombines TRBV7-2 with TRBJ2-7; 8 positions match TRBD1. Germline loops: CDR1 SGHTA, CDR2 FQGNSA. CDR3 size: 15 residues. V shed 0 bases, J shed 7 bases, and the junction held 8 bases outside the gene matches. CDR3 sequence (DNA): TGTGCCAGCAGCTTAGCGGGACAGGTGGCGGGGGAGCAGTACTTC. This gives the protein CASSLAGQVAGEQYF.

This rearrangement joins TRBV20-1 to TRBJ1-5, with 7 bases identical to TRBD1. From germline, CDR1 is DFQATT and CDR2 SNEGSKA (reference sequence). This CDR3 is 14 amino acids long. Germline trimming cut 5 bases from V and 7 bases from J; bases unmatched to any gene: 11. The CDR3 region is CSAVGRGRRQPQHF. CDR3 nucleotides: TGCAGTGCTGTGGGGAGGGGGCGGCGGCAGCCCCAGCATTTT.

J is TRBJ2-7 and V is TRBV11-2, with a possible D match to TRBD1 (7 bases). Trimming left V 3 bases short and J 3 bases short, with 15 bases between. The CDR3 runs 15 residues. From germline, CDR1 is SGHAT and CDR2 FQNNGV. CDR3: CASSLQGGWVYEQYF. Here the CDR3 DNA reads TGTGCCAGCAGCTTGCAGGGGGGATGGGTCTACGAGCAGTACTTC.

The CDR3 loop is CASSSRGNQPQHF. The CDR3 region has the DNA TGTGCCAGCAGCTCCCGGGGGAATCAGCCCCAGCATTTT. The V call is TRBV9, the J call TRBJ1-5, with D perhaps TRBD1 (5 bases). CDR1 and CDR2 from the germline V gene are SGDLS and YYNGEE. The V and J ends lost 4 bases and 4 bases respectively, with 9 bases between them. The length of the CDR3 is 13 residues.

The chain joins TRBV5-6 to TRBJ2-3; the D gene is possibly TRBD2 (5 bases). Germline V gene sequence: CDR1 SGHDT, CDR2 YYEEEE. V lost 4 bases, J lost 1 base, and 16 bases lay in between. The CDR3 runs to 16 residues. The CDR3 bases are TGTGCCAGCAGCGCCCTAAGACTATGGGGCACAGATACGCAGTATTTT. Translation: CASSALRLWGTDTQYF.

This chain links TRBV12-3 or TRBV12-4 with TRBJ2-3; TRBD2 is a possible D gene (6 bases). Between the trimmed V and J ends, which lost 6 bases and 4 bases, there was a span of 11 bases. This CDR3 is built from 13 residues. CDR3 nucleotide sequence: TGTGCCAGCAGCCGGAGACTAGCAGATACGCAGTATTTT. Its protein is CASSRRLADTQYF.

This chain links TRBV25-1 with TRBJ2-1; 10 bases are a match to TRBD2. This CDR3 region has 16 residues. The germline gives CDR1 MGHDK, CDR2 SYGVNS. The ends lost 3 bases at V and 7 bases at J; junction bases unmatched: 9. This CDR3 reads CASSEVGLAGENEQFF. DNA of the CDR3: TGTGCCAGCAGTGAGGTCGGTCTAGCGGGAGAGAATGAGCAGTTCTTC.

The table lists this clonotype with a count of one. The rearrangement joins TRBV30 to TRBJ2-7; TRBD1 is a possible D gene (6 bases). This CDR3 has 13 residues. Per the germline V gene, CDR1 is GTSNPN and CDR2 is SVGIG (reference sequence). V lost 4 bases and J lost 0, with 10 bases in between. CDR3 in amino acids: CAWKRTDSYEQYF. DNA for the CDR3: TGTGCCTGGAAGAGGACAGACTCCTACGAGCAGTACTTC.

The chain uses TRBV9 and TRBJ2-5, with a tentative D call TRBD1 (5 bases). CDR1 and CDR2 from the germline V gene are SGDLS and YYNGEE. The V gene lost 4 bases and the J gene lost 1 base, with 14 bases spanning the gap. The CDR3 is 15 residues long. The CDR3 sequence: CASSPADSLQETQYF. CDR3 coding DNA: TGTGCCAGCAGCCCCGCTGACAGTCTCCAAGAGACCCAGTACTTC.

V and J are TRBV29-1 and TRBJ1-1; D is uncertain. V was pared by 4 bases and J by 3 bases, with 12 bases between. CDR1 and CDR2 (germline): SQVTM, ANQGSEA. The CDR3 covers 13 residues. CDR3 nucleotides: TGCAGCGTTGCTAGGGTGTTAGACACTGAAGCTTTCTTT. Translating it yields CSVARVLDTEAFF.

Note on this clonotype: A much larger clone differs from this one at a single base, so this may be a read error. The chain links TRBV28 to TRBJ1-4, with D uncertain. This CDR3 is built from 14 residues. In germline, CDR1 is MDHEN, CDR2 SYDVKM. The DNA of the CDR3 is TGTGCCAGCAGCTCGGACGTGGGGAATGAAAAACGGTTTTTT. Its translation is CASSSDVGNEKRFF.

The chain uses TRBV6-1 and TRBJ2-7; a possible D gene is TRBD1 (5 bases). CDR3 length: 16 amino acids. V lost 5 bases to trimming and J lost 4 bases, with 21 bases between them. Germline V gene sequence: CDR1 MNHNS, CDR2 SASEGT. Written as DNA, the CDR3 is TGTGCCAGCAGTCCTATCGATTACCCACAGGCTTACGAGCAGTACTTC. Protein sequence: CASSPIDYPQAYEQYF.

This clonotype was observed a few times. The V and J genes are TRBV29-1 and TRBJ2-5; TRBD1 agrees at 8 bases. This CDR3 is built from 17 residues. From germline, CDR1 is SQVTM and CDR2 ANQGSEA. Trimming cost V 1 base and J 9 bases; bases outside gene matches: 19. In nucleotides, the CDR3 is TGCAGCGTTGAAGGGGTTAGGACAGGGTTAGTTACGAGGGCCCAGTACTTC. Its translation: CSVEGVRTGLVTRAQYF.

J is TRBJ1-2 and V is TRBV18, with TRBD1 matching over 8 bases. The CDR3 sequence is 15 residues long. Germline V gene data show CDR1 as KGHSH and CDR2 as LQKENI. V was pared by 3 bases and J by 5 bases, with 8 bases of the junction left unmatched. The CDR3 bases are TGTGCCAGCTCACCGAATACAGGGGGAAAGTATGGCTACACCTTC. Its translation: CASSPNTGGKYGYTF.

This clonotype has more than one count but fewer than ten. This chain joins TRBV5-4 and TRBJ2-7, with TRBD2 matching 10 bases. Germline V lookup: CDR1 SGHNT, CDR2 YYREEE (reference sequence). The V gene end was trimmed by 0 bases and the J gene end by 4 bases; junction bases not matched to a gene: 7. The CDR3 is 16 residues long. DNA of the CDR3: TGTGCCAGCAGCTTGGCAGGGCTAGCGGGAGTATACGAGCAGTACTTC. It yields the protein CASSLAGLAGVYEQYF.

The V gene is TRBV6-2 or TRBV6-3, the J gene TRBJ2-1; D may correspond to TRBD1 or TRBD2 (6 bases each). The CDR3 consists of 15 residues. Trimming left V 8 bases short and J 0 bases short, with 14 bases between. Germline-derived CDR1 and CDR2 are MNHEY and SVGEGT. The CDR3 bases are TGTGCCAGCGGGGGGACGGACAGCTCCTACAATGAGCAGTTCTTC. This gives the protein CASGGTDSSYNEQFF.

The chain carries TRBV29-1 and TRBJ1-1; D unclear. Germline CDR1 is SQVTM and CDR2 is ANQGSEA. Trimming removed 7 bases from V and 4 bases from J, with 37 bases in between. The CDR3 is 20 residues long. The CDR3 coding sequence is TGCAGCGCTGTTTGGGAAGTCAACAGCATCCTAAAACTCCTGGGCACTGAAGCTTTCTTT. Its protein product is CSAVWEVNSILKLLGTEAFF.